This T cell receptor (beta chain) originates from a study of identical twins. TCRdb analysed the 5' RACE reads with MiXCR anew, one entry per CDR3 protein. The table lists around 1.7 million distinct CDR3 sequences, 25% to 35% of them singletons. The ends were cut back, 0 bases at V and 4 bases at J, with 12 bases in the middle. This CDR3 is 16 amino acids long. The germline gives CDR1 LGHDT, CDR2 YNNKEL (reference sequence). The specimen was cord blood. The receptor comes from a newborn girl in good health. The chain uses TRBV3-1 and TRBJ2-2; TRBD2 might be the D (5 bases). The CDR3 bases are TGTGCCAGCAGCCAAGATCAGAGGGTTGTCACCGGGGAGCTGTTTTTT. This sequence encodes CASSQDQRVVTGELFF.